What follows are 20 T cell receptor beta chains derived from one specimen sequenced in a study of a mutant IDH1 vaccine in newly diagnosed glioma. Which antigens these TCRs recognize remains unknown. Sequencing used immunoSEQ multiplex PCR; TCRdb keeps in-frame clones, though not all of them. This sample has some 61,000 clones; 84% occur once, and the top ten carry less than 15%. Time point in this sample: week 35, safety follow-up. Topical imiquimod was applied with each vaccine dose, which held 300 ug of mutant IDH1 20-mer peptide. Sequencing used PBMCs, obtained from a glioma patient whose treatment included an IDH1 peptide vaccine. Receptors originate from a man aged 18 to 35 with glioma.

Here the CDR3 reads CASSLYGSNQPQHF. CDR3 sequence (DNA): TGTGCCAGCAGCTTGTACGGGAGCAATCAGCCCCAGCATTTT. The rearrangement links TRBV5-6 to TRBJ1-5, with D unclear. Trimming shortened V by 1 base and J by 1 base, and 6 bases separated the two germline ends. The CDR3 runs to 14 residues. The V gene's germline CDR1 is SGHDT and CDR2 YYEEEE.

As concerns this clone: The sample carries other DNA sequences with the same CDR3. This sequence joins TRBV4-3 and TRBJ1-3; D might be TRBD1 (5 bases). The CDR3 length is 16 residues. Germline CDR1 and CDR2: LGHNA and YSLEER. The ends were cut back, 0 bases at V and 0 bases at J, with 9 bases in the middle. CDR3 sequence reads: CASSQDAGSSGNTIYF. DNA of the CDR3: TGCGCCAGCAGCCAAGATGCAGGGAGCTCTGGAAACACCATATATTTT.

V and J are TRBV4-3 and TRBJ1-1; possible D gene TRBD1, 5 bases. The germline V gene has CDR1 LGHNA and CDR2 YSLEER. V was shortened by 5 bases and J by 6 bases, with 19 bases between the two germline ends. The CDR3 length is 15 residues. The CDR3 protein is CASSYTTDPGAEAFF. The CDR3 DNA is TGCGCCAGCAGCTACACGACAGACCCTGGGGCTGAAGCTTTCTTT.

The J gene is TRBJ2-2, the V gene TRBV6-5, with 8 bases identical to TRBD1. Germline lookup yields CDR1 MNHEY and CDR2 SVGAGI. V shed 5 bases and J 8 bases; nucleotides not matched to a gene: 10. The CDR3 has 15 residues. The CDR3 DNA sequence: TGTGCCAGCAGTCAATACGGACAGGGCGGAGGGGAGCTGTTTTTT. It is translated as CASSQYGQGGGELFF.

This rearrangement joins TRBV5-1 to TRBJ1-1; 7 nucleotides align to TRBD1. Germline values: CDR1 SGHRS, CDR2 YFSETQ. The CDR3 has 13 amino acids. After removal of 4 bases from V and 11 bases from J, the junction contained 11 bases not matched to a gene. CDR3 nucleotide sequence: TGCGCCAGCAGCAGGGACAGCGCCCGGTATGCTTTCTTT. Translating it yields CASSRDSARYAFF.

The rearrangement uses TRBV28 and TRBJ2-3, with 7 bases aligning to TRBD1. The J segment lost 4 bases and the V segment lost 2 bases, leaving 3 bases of the junction unmatched. Germline CDR1 reads MDHEN; CDR2 reads SYDVKM. This CDR3 spans 14 amino acids. The CDR3 DNA reads as TGTGCCAGCAGTTTAGGACAGGCGTCAGATACGCAGTATTTT. This codes for CASSLGQASDTQYF.

The genes are TRBV27 and TRBJ1-5; TRBD1 might be the D (5 bases). V was trimmed by 3 bases and J by 7 bases, leaving 13 bases between them. This CDR3 is 14 amino acids long. Germline values: CDR1 MNHEY, CDR2 SMNVEV (reference sequence). The CDR3 spells CASSFWGDGQPQHF. In DNA form, the CDR3 reads TGTGCCAGCAGTTTTTGGGGGGACGGACAGCCCCAGCATTTT.

V and J are TRBV10-3 and TRBJ1-4; tentatively, D is TRBD1 (5 bases). This CDR3 spans 14 amino acids. Germline V gives CDR1 ENHRY, CDR2 SYGVKD. Trimming shortened V by 7 bases and J by 0 bases, and 9 bases separated the two germline ends. CDR3 nucleotides: TGTGCCATCAAGGAGGGGCCAACTAATGAAAAACTGTTTTTT. It is translated as CAIKEGPTNEKLFF.

The rearrangement uses TRBV7-2 and TRBJ1-5; 9 bases match TRBD1. V lost 1 base to trimming and J lost 4 bases; unmatched junction nucleotides: 8. Looked up from germline, CDR1 is SGHTA and CDR2 is FQGNSA. This CDR3 comprises 17 residues. The CDR3 coding sequence is TGTGCCAGCAGCTTAGGAAACAGGGGGCGTACGAATCAGCCCCAGCATTTT. This encodes CASSLGNRGRTNQPQHF.

The chain has TRBV5-1 and TRBJ2-3; the D is unclear. In germline, CDR1 is SGHRS, CDR2 YFSETQ. Between the trimmed V and J ends, which lost 2 bases and 6 bases, there was a span of 4 bases. This CDR3 comprises 11 residues. The CDR3 region has the DNA TGCGCCAGCAGCTTAATGGATACGCAGTATTTT. Amino acid sequence: CASSLMDTQYF.

The chain has TRBV4-2 and TRBJ1-1; TRBD1 might be the D (5 bases). In germline, CDR1 is LGHNA, CDR2 YNFKEQ. This CDR3 comprises 15 residues. With 0 bases removed from V and 5 bases from J, the gap between germline ends came to 13 bases. For the CDR3, the DNA is TGTGCCAGCAGCCAAGATTCGGGCAGGGCAACTGAAGCTTTCTTT. This codes for CASSQDSGRATEAFF.

The chain is built from TRBV25-1 and TRBJ1-2, with D possibly being TRBD1 (5 bases). There are 14 residues in the CDR3. V lost 4 bases to trimming and J lost 7 bases, with 16 bases between them. CDR1 is MGHDK, CDR2 SYGVNS, per germline. The CDR3 here is CASSAWGQGSGYTF. CDR3 nucleotide sequence: TGTGCCAGCAGTGCCTGGGGCCAGGGTTCTGGCTACACCTTC.

The chain has TRBV10-3 and TRBJ1-1; D perhaps matches TRBD1 (6 bases). The germline V gene has CDR1 ENHRY and CDR2 SYGVKD. The V and J ends lost 4 bases and 6 bases respectively, with 15 bases between them. The CDR3 consists of 14 residues. The CDR3: CAISVSGVSAEAFF. For the CDR3, the DNA is TGTGCCATCAGTGTCTCAGGGGTAAGTGCTGAAGCTTTCTTT.

V and J are TRBV9 and TRBJ1-5; D is uncertain. V was clipped by 5 bases and J by 0 bases, with 9 bases between them. The CDR3 sequence is 14 residues long. Germline assignment: CDR1 SGDLS and CDR2 YYNGEE. The CDR3, as DNA: TGTGCCAGCAGTTTGGAAAGTAGCAATCAGCCCCAGCATTTT. Protein sequence: CASSLESSNQPQHF.

The rearrangement joins TRBV2 to TRBJ2-3, with 7 bases identical to TRBD1. The V and J ends lost 7 bases and 2 bases, in that order; junction bases with no gene match: 12. Germline assignment: CDR1 SNHLY and CDR2 FYNNEI. The CDR3 spans 16 residues. The CDR3 DNA is TGTGCCAGCACTGAGTTTTCGGACAGGATCACAGATACGCAGTATTTT. Translating it yields CASTEFSDRITDTQYF.

The table lists this clone with a count of one. V gene TRBV7-3 combines with J gene TRBJ2-2; 9 positions match TRBD1. The trim removed 0 bases at V and 4 bases at J, leaving 3 bases unmatched. Germline assignment: CDR1 SGHTA and CDR2 FQGTGA. The CDR3 sequence is 16 residues long. The CDR3 here is CASSLTGTGITGELFF. CDR3 sequence (DNA): TGTGCCAGCAGCTTAACGGGGACAGGGATCACCGGGGAGCTGTTTTTT.

The table lists this clone with a count of one. The chain combines TRBV18 with TRBJ1-3; D ambiguous. Deletions cut 3 bases from V and 4 bases from J, with 10 bases between. CDR1 and CDR2 (germline): KGHSH, LQKENI. The CDR3 totals 14 residues. The CDR3 region is CASSPGRKGNTIYF. CDR3 DNA sequence: TGTGCCAGCTCACCCGGCAGGAAGGGAAACACCATATATTTT.

The chain couples TRBV15 to TRBJ1-2; D uncertain. CDR1 and CDR2 from the germline V gene are LNHNV and YYDKDF (reference sequence). The length of the CDR3 is 14 residues. Trimming stripped 0 bases from V and 8 bases from J, with 13 bases between. The CDR3 sequence: CATSRDRGIGGYTF. The CDR3 coding sequence is TGTGCCACCAGCAGAGATCGAGGGATTGGAGGCTACACCTTC.

This clone was observed a single time. The V call is TRBV27, the J call TRBJ2-2; the D gene could be TRBD1 or TRBD2 (5 bases each). V lost 3 bases and J lost 5, with 13 bases in between. From germline, CDR1 is MNHEY and CDR2 SMNVEV (reference sequence). This CDR3 has 15 amino acids. CDR3 in DNA: TGTGCCAGCAGTTTCGCCATTGAGGGGACCGGGGAGCTGTTTTTT. Its protein is CASSFAIEGTGELFF.

V gene TRBV28 combines with J gene TRBJ2-6; a weak D match, TRBD1 (6 bases). V was clipped by 3 bases and J by 7 bases, with 16 bases between them. This CDR3 has 16 residues. The germline gives CDR1 MDHEN, CDR2 SYDVKM. The CDR3 loop is CASSFSGTPRANVLTF. Here the CDR3 DNA reads TGTGCCAGCAGTTTCTCCGGGACACCCCGAGCCAACGTCCTGACTTTC.